This TCR beta chain is drawn from a study of OX40 agonist ivuxolimab in advanced cancers. Regarding this clone: Relative to the germline gene, one junction end is altered; a read error may explain this.

The CDR3 sequence is 13 residues long. The germline gives CDR1 SSHAT, CDR2 FNYEAQ (reference sequence). Libraries were prepared by immunoSEQ multiplex PCR; TCRdb keeps only in-frame clonotypes and omits some of them. In the table there are 50,000 to 65,000 clones, around 88% of which are singletons. This material consisted of CD4+ or CD8+ T cells sorted from blood, taken in a trial of the OX40 agonist ivuxolimab. This TCR was recovered from an adult with an advanced solid tumor such as melanoma, head and neck, liver or kidney cancer. The chain employs TRBV7-7 and TRBJ1-4; D is perhaps TRBD1 (6 bases). This chain's CDR3 is CASSQDRSGELFF. CDR3 nucleotides: TGTGCTAGCAGCCAAGACAGGTCCGGGGAACTGTTTTTT.